These 18 T cell receptor beta chains were sequenced from one sample in a study of blood T cells in healthy people across ages. A sample-barcoded 5' primer and a J-beta primer mix were used in a second PCR of about 7 to 11 cycles. In TCRdb, the 5' RACE reads were re-called with MiXCR into one record per CDR3 protein. The sample holds about 1.7 million distinct CDR3 sequences, roughly 28% seen once. Sequencing was carried out using blood. These receptor sequences come from a woman in her thirties in good health.

The chain employs TRBV28 and TRBJ2-7; the match to TRBD1 covers 7 bases. Germline V CDR1 and CDR2: MDHEN, SYDVKM. The CDR3 contains 12 residues. The V segment lost 5 bases and the J segment 11 bases; nucleotides outside the gene matches: 9. The CDR3 DNA is TGTGCCAGCAGTCAGACAGGGCTGAGTGAGTACTTC. Translation gives CASSQTGLSEYF.

CDR3 protein: CASSRIEGQGNTEAFF. CDR3 nucleotide sequence: TGTGCCAGCAGCCGCATTGAAGGACAGGGGAACACTGAAGCTTTCTTT. The rearrangement links TRBV6-5 to TRBJ1-1; 8 nucleotides align to TRBD1. V was clipped by 6 bases and J by 1 base; unmatched bases: 10. Germline-derived CDR1 and CDR2 are MNHEY and SVGAGI. This CDR3 is built from 16 residues.

The V and J genes are TRBV5-5 and TRBJ2-7, with TRBD2 identical over 9 bases. Germline CDR1 SGHKS, CDR2 YYEKEE (reference sequence). CDR3 size: 14 residues. V dropped 7 bases and J dropped 7; count of bases not matched to a gene: 12. The CDR3 sequence: CASRKREAPVEQYF. The CDR3 bases are TGTGCCAGCCGAAAGCGGGAGGCCCCCGTGGAGCAGTACTTC.

The rearrangement uses TRBV7-9 and TRBJ2-5, with D hard to call. V was shortened by 4 bases and J by 2 bases, with 11 bases between the two germline ends. Germline loops: CDR1 SEHNR, CDR2 FQNEAQ (reference sequence). The CDR3 is 14 residues long. The CDR3 bases are TGTGCCAGCAGCTGTAGGAGAGATCAAGAGACCCAGTACTTC. Translated, it gives CASSCRRDQETQYF.

The genes are TRBV18 and TRBJ2-3, with 7 nucleotides matching TRBD2. The CDR3 is made up of 16 amino acids. Germline V gene lookup returns CDR1 KGHSH and CDR2 LQKENI. Trimming removed 3 bases from V and 12 bases from J; junction bases left unmatched: 18. In DNA form, the CDR3 reads TGTGCCAGCTCACCGAACCGAGGGCTAGCGGCCATATCACAGTATTTT. Translation gives CASSPNRGLAAISQYF.

The chain combines TRBV20-1 with TRBJ2-3; D gene ambiguous. Trimming removed 5 bases at V and 6 bases at J, with 9 bases between. The CDR3 totals 11 residues. CDR1 DFQATT and CDR2 SNEGSKA come from the germline V gene (reference sequence). This chain's CDR3 is CSAPSRDTQYF. For the CDR3, the DNA is TGCAGTGCTCCAAGCCGGGATACGCAGTATTTT.

This clonotype was found many times. The rearrangement joins TRBV4-1 to TRBJ2-7; 9 positions agree with TRBD1. Germline V gene data show CDR1 as MGHRA and CDR2 as YSYEKL. V dropped 4 bases and J dropped 3; count of bases not matched to a gene: 4. This CDR3 is built from 14 residues. The CDR3 DNA reads TGCGCCAGCAGCCGAGAGGACAGGGGCTACGAGCAGTACTTC. Residues: CASSREDRGYEQYF.

The chain links TRBV30 to TRBJ2-1; D possibly matches TRBD1 or TRBD2 (5 bases each). The CDR3 has 12 residues. Germline loops: CDR1 GTSNPN, CDR2 SVGIG (reference sequence). V was trimmed by 8 bases and J by 10 bases, leaving 18 bases between them. The CDR3 sequence: CAASAWGGEQFF. As DNA, the CDR3 is TGTGCCGCCTCGGCGTGGGGCGGGGAGCAGTTCTTC.

At least ten counts were recorded for this clonotype. The chain uses TRBV12-3 or TRBV12-4 and TRBJ2-5, with a possible D match to TRBD2 (6 bases). V was clipped by 2 bases and J by 5 bases, with 12 bases between them. The CDR3 contains 14 residues. CDR3 in DNA: TGTGCCAGCAGTTTATGGCGGGGTCGGGAGACCCAGTACTTC. It yields the protein CASSLWRGRETQYF.

V gene TRBV5-6 combines with J gene TRBJ2-5; 8 bases fit TRBD1. Trimming cost V 4 bases and J 4 bases; bases outside gene matches: 6. Germline V gene lookup returns CDR1 SGHDT and CDR2 YYEEEE. CDR3 length equals 14 residues. The CDR3 here is CASSDKTGVETQYF. In DNA form, the CDR3 reads TGTGCCAGCAGCGATAAGACAGGGGTAGAGACCCAGTACTTC. Full variable domain (remainder filled in from reference TRBV5-6 and TRBJ2-5): DAGVTQSPTHLIKTRGQQVTLRCSPKSGHDTVSWYQQALGQGPQFIFQYYEEEERQRGNFPDRFSGHQFPNYSSELNVNALLLGDSALYLCASSDKTGVETQYFGPGTRLLVL.

This clonotype was counted many times. The DNA for the CDR3 is TGTGCCAGCAGCCCTCCGGGACTAGCGATAAATGAGCAGTTCTTC. Its protein product is CASSPPGLAINEQFF. The chain is built from TRBV3-1 and TRBJ2-1; 10 bases line up with TRBD2. Germline-derived CDR1 and CDR2 are LGHDT and YNNKEL (reference sequence). The CDR3 length is 15 residues. V was clipped by 4 bases and J by 7 bases; unmatched bases: 7.

This clonotype was picked up many times. The chain couples TRBV18 to TRBJ1-4; no clear D. Trimming took off 6 bases at V and 0 bases at J, with 8 bases between the two ends. Germline assignment: CDR1 KGHSH and CDR2 LQKENI. The CDR3 totals 14 residues. CDR3 protein: CASSDGATNEKLFF. For the CDR3, the DNA is TGTGCCAGCTCCGACGGAGCAACTAATGAAAAACTGTTTTTT.

This chain links TRBV20-1 with TRBJ1-1; D is possibly TRBD1 (5 bases). Trimming took off 8 bases at V and 3 bases at J, with 16 bases between the two ends. The CDR3 length is 13 residues. In germline, CDR1 is DFQATT, CDR2 SNEGSKA (reference sequence). The CDR3 protein is CSIHDRIYTEAFF. DNA of the CDR3: TGCAGTATTCACGACAGAATATACACTGAAGCTTTCTTT.

The chain combines TRBV7-6 with TRBJ2-6, with a possible D match to TRBD2 (6 bases). V was pared by 6 bases and J by 0 bases, with 12 bases between. The length of the CDR3 is 16 residues. Germline values: CDR1 SGHVS, CDR2 FNYEAQ. This CDR3 is CASSHPSDSGANVLTF. In nucleotides, the CDR3 is TGTGCCAGCAGTCATCCTAGCGACTCTGGGGCCAACGTCCTGACTTTC.

In its sample, this clonotype was seen a few times. This chain links TRBV6-5 with TRBJ1-2; D is ambiguous. CDR3 size: 14 residues. Germline V gene lookup returns CDR1 MNHEY and CDR2 SVGAGI. Trimming took off 6 bases at V and 4 bases at J, with 15 bases between the two ends. The CDR3 bases are TGTGCCAGCAGAGACCCGAGTCCGGCCTATGGCTACACCTTC. Its protein is CASRDPSPAYGYTF.

In this sample, this clonotype turned up a few times. The J gene is TRBJ2-7, the V gene TRBV12-3 or TRBV12-4; D assignment may be TRBD1 or TRBD2 (5 bases each). This CDR3 is built from 14 residues. V was cut by 3 bases and J by 3 bases, with 12 bases left in between. CDR3 residues: CASSFGGDLYEQYF. CDR3 nucleotide sequence: TGTGCCAGCAGTTTCGGTGGGGACCTCTACGAGCAGTACTTC.

Remarks on this clonotype: Since the CDR3 does not end with the conserved phenylalanine or tryptophan, this likely comes from a read error. The chain links TRBV12-3 or TRBV12-4 to TRBJ1-1; D unclear. V was clipped by 6 bases and J by 11 bases, with 16 bases between them. This CDR3 region has 12 residues. Written as DNA, the CDR3 is TGTGCCAGCAGCTTCGATCGGGCCAGGGCTTTCTGT. Its protein is CASSFDRARAFC.

This clonotype was counted only a few times. The chain couples TRBV24-1 to TRBJ2-5, with 9 bases matching TRBD1. After removal of 11 bases from V and 2 bases from J, the junction contained 8 bases not matched to a gene. The CDR3 loop spans 14 amino acids. Germline V gene data show CDR1 as KGHDR and CDR2 as SFDVKD. The CDR3 loop reads CAKRQGDLQETQYF. The CDR3 bases are TGTGCCAAAAGACAGGGGGACTTACAAGAGACCCAGTACTTC.